The rows below give T cell receptor beta chains drawn from one sample of a study of blood T cell repertoires in COVID-19. TCRdb's table, derived via immunoSEQ multiplex PCR, lists solely in-frame clones and lacks some. The profile shows some 120,000 clones, around three quarters of them singletons. The source material was peripheral blood. These receptor sequences come from a man in his forties with active or convalescent COVID-19. The CDR3 runs from the conserved cysteine through the conserved F or W.

>TRBV7-2|TRBJ1-3
CASSSRTGYSIYF
>TRBV4-3|TRBJ1-1
CASSQGQGADTEAFF
>TRBV6-5|TRBJ1-1
CASGRTNTEAFF
>TRBV29-1|TRBJ2-5
CSVALVRETQYF
>TRBV25-1|TRBJ1-2
CASRRTGTGGLGYGYTF
>TRBV30|TRBJ1-1
CAWAGQGAGEAFF
>TRBV12-3/TRBV12-4|TRBJ1-1
CASTWGGNTEAFF
>TRBV4-1|TRBJ2-1
CASSPELSFPNEQFF
>TRBV24-1|TRBJ2-5
CATSDPVFQETQYF
>TRBV11-2|TRBJ2-7
CASSPRASSSYEQYF
>TRBV18|TRBJ1-5
CASSPIQEGPQHF
>TRBV6-5|TRBJ2-7
CASSYSRDSYEQYF
>TRBV27|TRBJ2-2
CASHRDYPLRNPGELFF
>TRBV29-1|TRBJ1-3
CSVETGAGQVSHSGNTIYF
>TRBV28|TRBJ2-1
CASSRRLAGGPGEQFF
>TRBV10-3|TRBJ1-1
CAISESTVYSSNTEAFF
>TRBV4-1|TRBJ2-5
CASSDSSSETQYF
>TRBV28|TRBJ1-5
CASSSRGQPQHF
>TRBV19|TRBJ2-3
CASSIGDRGLGDTQYF
>TRBV7-8|TRBJ1-5
CASSLDSFSNQPQHF
>TRBV7-2|TRBJ1-5
CASSLWGQGGQPQHF
>TRBV5-1|TRBJ1-4
CASSLDIYEKLFF
>TRBV12-3/TRBV12-4|TRBJ1-1
CASRMTGGNEAFF
>TRBV5-4|TRBJ2-1
CASSSGTASYNEQFF
>TRBV18|TRBJ2-5
CASSTGVGKQETQYF
>TRBV30|TRBJ2-7
CAWSRAIYEQYF
>TRBV24-1|TRBJ1-1
CATSRGQGMNTEAFF
>TRBV6-5|TRBJ1-1
CASIELTGKFDEAFF
>TRBV4-1|TRBJ2-7
CASSQDGLAGIYEQYF
>TRBV2|TRBJ2-5
CASKRGSYQETQYF
>TRBV30|TRBJ1-6
CAWRERGFLNSPLHF
>TRBV30|TRBJ1-4
CAWSVWGGEKLFF
>TRBV6-6|TRBJ1-4
CASKGGAGEKLFF
>TRBV4-1|TRBJ1-2
CASSRQGVNYGYTF
>TRBV2|TRBJ2-3
CASSEAGPTDTQYF
>TRBV9|TRBJ2-3
CASSVGGGADTQYF
>TRBV7-3|TRBJ2-7
CASTSQGEQYF
>TRBV5-1|TRBJ2-5
CASSLGRLQETQYF
>TRBV24-1|TRBJ2-7
CASQGDWGEQYF
>TRBV7-9|TRBJ2-5
CASSLAPGVKTQYF
>TRBV6-2/TRBV6-3|TRBJ2-1
CASSGPTGSGNEQFF
>TRBV6-5|TRBJ2-2
CASALSEVITGELFF
>TRBV9|TRBJ1-1
CASSVGAGLNTEAFF
>TRBV4-3|TRBJ1-2
CASSQVGAVTGINGYTF
>TRBV7-3|TRBJ2-2
CASSRPGSGRAGELFF
>TRBV4-1|TRBJ1-1
CASQGGPTNTEAFF
>TRBV6-5|TRBJ1-1
CASSPRGGLRAFF
>TRBV24-1|TRBJ2-1
CATSDGLESARVGNEQFF